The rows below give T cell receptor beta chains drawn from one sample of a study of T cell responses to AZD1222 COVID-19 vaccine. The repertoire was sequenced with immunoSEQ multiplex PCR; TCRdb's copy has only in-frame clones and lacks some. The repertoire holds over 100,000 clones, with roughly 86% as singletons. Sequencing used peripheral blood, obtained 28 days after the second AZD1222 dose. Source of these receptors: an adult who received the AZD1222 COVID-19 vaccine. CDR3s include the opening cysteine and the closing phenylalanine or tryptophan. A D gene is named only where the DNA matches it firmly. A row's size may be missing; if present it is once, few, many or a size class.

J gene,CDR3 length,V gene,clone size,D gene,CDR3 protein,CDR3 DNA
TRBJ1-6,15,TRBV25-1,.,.,CASSELKGINSPLHF,TGTGCCAGCAGTGAATTAAAGGGAATTAATTCACCCCTCCACTTT
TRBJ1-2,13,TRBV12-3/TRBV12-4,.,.,CASSLADYYGYTF,TGTGCCAGCAGTTTAGCAGACTACTATGGCTACACCTTC
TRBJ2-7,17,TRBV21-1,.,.,CASSKKAPGQGSYEQYF,TGTGCCAGCAGCAAAAAGGCTCCGGGACAGGGGAGCTACGAGCAGTACTTC
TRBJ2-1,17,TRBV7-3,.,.,CASSLSSPGVSYNEQFF,TGTGCCAGCAGCCTGTCTAGCCCTGGGGTCTCCTACAATGAGCAGTTCTTC
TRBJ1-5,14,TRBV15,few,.,CATSPGLGNQPQHF,TGTGCCACCAGCCCTGGGTTGGGCAATCAGCCCCAGCATTTT
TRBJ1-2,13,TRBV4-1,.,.,CASSPSGGYGYTF,TGCGCCAGCAGCCCTAGCGGGGGCTATGGCTACACCTTC
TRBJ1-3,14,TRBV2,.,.,CASSDLISGNTIYF,TGTGCCAGCAGTGATTTGATCTCTGGAAACACCATATATTTT
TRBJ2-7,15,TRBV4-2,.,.,CASSRTRGMGYEQYF,TGTGCCAGCAGCCGGACGAGGGGGATGGGGTACGAGCAGTACTTC
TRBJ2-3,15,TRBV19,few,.,CASSIIGASTDTQYF,TGTGCCAGTAGTATTATCGGGGCAAGCACAGATACGCAGTATTTT
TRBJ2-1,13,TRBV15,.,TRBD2,CATGGLAGNEQFF,TGTGCCACCGGGGGACTAGCGGGTAATGAGCAGTTCTTC
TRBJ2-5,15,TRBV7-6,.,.,CASSLGGHSQETQYF,TGTGCCAGCAGCTTAGGGGGACACTCACAAGAGACCCAGTACTTC
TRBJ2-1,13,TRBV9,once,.,CASSVDPTNRRFF,TGTGCCAGCAGCGTAGATCCTACCAATCGCCGGTTCTTC
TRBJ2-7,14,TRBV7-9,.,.,CASSLSLRDYEQYF,TGTGCCAGCAGCTTATCCCTACGGGACTACGAGCAGTACTTC
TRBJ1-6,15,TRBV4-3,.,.,CASSQETGSNSPLHF,TGCGCCAGCAGCCAAGAAACAGGTTCCAATTCACCCCTCCACTTT
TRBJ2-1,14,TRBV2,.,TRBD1,CASRDRALESEQFF,TGTGCCAGTAGGGACAGGGCGTTAGAAAGTGAGCAGTTCTTC
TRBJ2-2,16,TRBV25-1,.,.,CASSEYGAGGTGELFF,TGTGCCAGCAGTGAATACGGAGCCGGGGGTACCGGGGAGCTGTTTTTT
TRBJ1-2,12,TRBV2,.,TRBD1,CASLTGADGYTF,TGTGCCAGCCTTACAGGGGCGGATGGCTACACCTTC